The rows below give T cell receptor beta chains drawn from one sample of a study of blood T cell repertoires in COVID-19. The method was immunoSEQ multiplex PCR; TCRdb's version includes in-frame clones alone and lacks a portion of them. The top ten hold over 0.7% of the sample, which has approximately 340,000 clones, approximately 93% seen once. Sequencing input: PBMCs or T cells enriched from blood (not recorded which). These receptor sequences come from a woman aged 40-49 years who had been exposed to COVID-19. The CDR3 runs from the conserved cysteine through the conserved F or W. D genes are given only for firm matches. Clone sizes are given selectively: once, few, many, or a class where the clone is expanded.

V gene	D gene	J gene	clone size	CDR3 DNA	CDR3 protein
TRBV19	NA	TRBJ1-1	NA	TGTGCCAGTAGTACCGGCGGAGGGAACACTGAAGCTTTCTTT	CASSTGGGNTEAFF
TRBV20-1	NA	TRBJ2-3	NA	TGCAGTGCTAGTGGGCCAGGTGATACGCAGTATTTT	CSASGPGDTQYF
TRBV7-9	NA	TRBJ1-2	NA	TGTGCCAGCAGCCGAGAATCCCAGGGGATGGGGATCTATGGCTACACCTTC	CASSRESQGMGIYGYTF
TRBV3-1/TRBV3-2	TRBD1	TRBJ2-7	NA	TGTGCCAGCAGCCCCCCGGACAGGGTGGCCTACGAGCAGTACTTC	CASSPPDRVAYEQYF
TRBV10-3	NA	TRBJ1-5	NA	TGTGCCATCAGTGAGCGGGGGGGGACTGGTGGCAATCAGCCCCAGCATTTT	CAISERGGTGGNQPQHF
TRBV12-3/TRBV12-4	NA	TRBJ1-1	NA	TGTGCCAGCAGTCCAGGACAGAACACTGAAGCTTTCTTT	CASSPGQNTEAFF
TRBV5-4	NA	TRBJ1-2	NA	TGTGCCAGCAGTGGGGGACTCCCTAACTATGGCTACACCTTC	CASSGGLPNYGYTF
TRBV5-1	NA	TRBJ1-2	NA	TGCGCCAGCAGCTTGGTCGGCGGAGAGAGCTACACCTTC	CASSLVGGESYTF
TRBV27	NA	TRBJ1-2	NA	TGTGCCAGCAGTTCTTCCGACACAACAGGGAGAAAAGGCTACACCTTC	CASSSSDTTGRKGYTF
TRBV24-1	NA	TRBJ2-5	NA	TGTGCCACCAGTGATGGCCTGATCCAAGAGACCCAGTACTTC	CATSDGLIQETQYF
TRBV21-1	NA	TRBJ2-5	NA	TGTGCCAGCAGCAAAGTAAGGGCTAGCAGAGAGACCCAGTACTTC	CASSKVRASRETQYF
TRBV19	TRBD1	TRBJ2-1	NA	TGTGCCAGTAGTATATTCCATGGGACAGGGATCTACAATGAGCAGTTCTTC	CASSIFHGTGIYNEQFF
TRBV7-9	TRBD1	TRBJ1-4	once	TGTGCCAGCAGCTACGACCCAGGGGGCTGGGCACGTAATGAAAAACTGTTTTTT	CASSYDPGGWARNEKLFF
TRBV29-1	NA	TRBJ2-2	NA	TGCAGCGTTGTACGGACAGACACCGGGGAGCTGTTTTTT	CSVVRTDTGELFF
TRBV6-5	TRBD1	TRBJ1-1	NA	TGTGCCAGCAGTTCTCAGGGGGCGGGGACTGAAGCTTTCTTT	CASSSQGAGTEAFF
TRBV25-1	NA	TRBJ1-2	NA	TGTGCCAGCAGTGAGCGGGCCTCAAGATATGGCTACACCTTC	CASSERASRYGYTF
TRBV10-2	NA	TRBJ2-6	NA	TGCGCCAGCAAGGCAGAGGGTTCATCTGGGGCCAACGTCCTGACTTTC	CASKAEGSSGANVLTF
TRBV30	TRBD1	TRBJ1-6	NA	TGTGCCTGGACACCGGGACAGGGGTTAAATTCACCCCTCCACTTT	CAWTPGQGLNSPLHF
TRBV5-4	NA	TRBJ2-3	NA	TGTGCCAGCAGCTTGCCCGCAGTCGGGGCAGATACGCAGTATTTT	CASSLPAVGADTQYF
TRBV6-2/TRBV6-3	NA	TRBJ1-3	NA	TGTGCCAGCAGTAGGTCAGGGGTGACCTCTGGAAACACCATATATTTT	CASSRSGVTSGNTIYF
TRBV6-2/TRBV6-3	NA	TRBJ1-1	NA	TGTGCCAGCAGCTCCGGGACACCGAACACTGAAGCTTTCTTT	CASSSGTPNTEAFF
TRBV5-4	TRBD1	TRBJ1-3	NA	TGTGCCAGCAGCCAACGGATGACAGGGGGCACGGACACCATATATTTT	CASSQRMTGGTDTIYF
TRBV11-3	NA	TRBJ1-1	once	TGTGCCAGCAGCTTAGACTGGGGAGTCGAAGCTTTCTTT	CASSLDWGVEAFF
TRBV5-5	NA	TRBJ1-1	NA	TGTGCCAGCAGCTTAAAGAGGAACACTGAAGCTTTCTTT	CASSLKRNTEAFF
TRBV19	TRBD1	TRBJ1-6	NA	TGTGCCTCAGGGACAGCCTATAATTCACCCCTCCACTTT	CASGTAYNSPLHF
TRBV9	TRBD2	TRBJ2-1	NA	TGTGCCAGCAGCGTAGATGGGACTAGCGTCAATGAGCAGTTCTTC	CASSVDGTSVNEQFF
TRBV15	TRBD2	TRBJ2-2	NA	TGTGCCACCAGCAGAACCCCGGCGGGGGTAAGCCCCGGGGAGCTGTTTTTT	CATSRTPAGVSPGELFF
TRBV11-3	TRBD1	TRBJ2-7	NA	TGTGCCAGCAGCTCCGGAGGACAGGGCGAGCAGTACTTC	CASSSGGQGEQYF
TRBV7-6	TRBD2	TRBJ2-1	NA	TGTGCCAGCAGCCCGGTAGCGGGAGGGCAAAGTGAGCAGTTCTTC	CASSPVAGGQSEQFF
TRBV5-1	TRBD2	TRBJ2-7	NA	TGCGCCAGCAGCCGGACTAGCGGGGTAAACTCCTACGAGCAGTACTTC	CASSRTSGVNSYEQYF
TRBV5-1	NA	TRBJ1-2	NA	TGCGCCAGCAGCTTCCTGGAACAGGGACATGGCTACACCTTC	CASSFLEQGHGYTF
TRBV7-3	TRBD2	TRBJ2-1	NA	TGTGCCAGCAGCTTAAGGACTAGCAATGAGCAGTTCTTC	CASSLRTSNEQFF
TRBV9	TRBD2	TRBJ2-3	NA	TGTGCCAGCAGCCACCAAATCAGCGGGAGGGCCTCAGATACGCAGTATTTT	CASSHQISGRASDTQYF
TRBV24-1	TRBD2	TRBJ2-5	NA	TGTGCCACCAGTGATGGGCTAGCGGGAGTGCAAGAGACCCAGTACTTC	CATSDGLAGVQETQYF
TRBV6-4	TRBD2	TRBJ2-7	NA	TGTGCCAGCAATGCCGAGGGACTAGCGGGGGCCCGCGGGTCCTACGAGCAGTACTTC	CASNAEGLAGARGSYEQYF
TRBV6-5	NA	TRBJ1-6	NA	TGTGCCAGCAGTTGGGACAAGGGGTCACCCCTCCACTTT	CASSWDKGSPLHF
TRBV7-9	NA	TRBJ1-2	NA	TGTGCCAGCACCAACATTGTCAGGGGACCCCCTAACTATGGCTACACCTTC	CASTNIVRGPPNYGYTF
TRBV14	NA	TRBJ1-2	NA	TGTGCCAGCAGCCAAAGTGGGCCTACTAACTATGGCTACACCTTC	CASSQSGPTNYGYTF
TRBV7-2	TRBD2	TRBJ2-5	NA	TGTGCCAGCAGCTTAACTAGCGGGAGGGGAGAGACCCAGTACTTC	CASSLTSGRGETQYF
TRBV9	TRBD1	TRBJ1-1	NA	TGTGCCAGCAGCGTAACCGGCAGGGGGTTGTCTGAAGCTTTCTTT	CASSVTGRGLSEAFF
TRBV5-5	TRBD1	TRBJ2-2	NA	TGTGCCAGCAGCTTGGAAGGACAGGGGGCGAAATATACCGGGGAGCTGTTTTTT	CASSLEGQGAKYTGELFF
TRBV5-1	TRBD1	TRBJ1-4	NA	TGCGCCAGCAGCACAGGGGATGAAAAACTGTTTTTT	CASSTGDEKLFF
TRBV27	TRBD1	TRBJ2-2	NA	TGTGCCAGCAGTTTCCCCCCGACAGGGATCGGGGAGCTGTTTTTT	CASSFPPTGIGELFF
TRBV7-2	NA	TRBJ1-5	NA	TGTGCCAGCAGCCACATCGCAGGAGGGATTGCTCAGCCCCAGCATTTT	CASSHIAGGIAQPQHF
TRBV5-1	TRBD1	TRBJ1-2	once	TGCGCCAGCAGCTTGGAGGACAGGGAGGACTATGGCTACACCTTC	CASSLEDREDYGYTF